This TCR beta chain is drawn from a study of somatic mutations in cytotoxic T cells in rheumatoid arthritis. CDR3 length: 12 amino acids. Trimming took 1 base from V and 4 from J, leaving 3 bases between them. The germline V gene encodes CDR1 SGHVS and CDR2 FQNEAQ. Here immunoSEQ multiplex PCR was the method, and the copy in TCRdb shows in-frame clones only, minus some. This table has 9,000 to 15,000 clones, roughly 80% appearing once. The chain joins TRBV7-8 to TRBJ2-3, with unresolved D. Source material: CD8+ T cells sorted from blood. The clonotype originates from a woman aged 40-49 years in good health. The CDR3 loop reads CASSLGADTQYF. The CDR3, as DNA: TGTGCCAGCAGCTTAGGCGCAGATACGCAGTATTTT.